Shown below are 18 T cell receptor beta chains from a single sample sequenced in a study of CD8 T cells in ankylosing spondylitis. The study, taken as a whole, reports: Made up of eight highly homologous variants, a TCR beta motif appeared characteristic of ankylosing spondylitis blood.

No antigen has been assigned to these receptors. TCRdb re-called the 5' RACE reads with MiXCR, one entry per CDR3 protein. The sample holds under 850,000 distinct CDR3 sequences; 19% are singletons and the top ten take under 20%. Source material: blood, either unsorted or a sorted T cell fraction (not recorded which). The origin of the receptors is a male donor with ankylosing spondylitis.

This clonotype was seen only a few times. The genes are TRBV28 and TRBJ2-2; 8 bases are shared with TRBD1. With V trimmed by 5 bases and J by 1 base, 6 bases remained unmatched. CDR1 is MDHEN, CDR2 SYDVKM, per germline. The CDR3 sequence is 16 residues long. CDR3 DNA sequence: TGTGCCAGCAGTCCCCGACAGGGGAGGAACACCGGGGAGCTGTTTTTT. Translation gives CASSPRQGRNTGELFF. The full variable domain, with the rest looked up from reference TRBV28 and TRBJ2-2, is DVKVTQSSRYLVKRTGEKVFLECVQDMDHENMFWYRQDPGLGLRLIYFSYDVKMKEKGDIPEGYSVSREKKERFSLILESASTNQTSMYLCASSPRQGRNTGELFFGEGSRLTVL.

The chain recombines TRBV29-1 with TRBJ2-1; no definite D call. Germline V gene lookup returns CDR1 SQVTM and CDR2 ANQGSEA. Trimming took off 3 bases at V and 6 bases at J, with 12 bases between the two ends. The CDR3 has 13 amino acids. DNA for the CDR3: TGCAGCGTTGATGGGCAGGCCTTCAATGAGCAGTTCTTC. Protein: CSVDGQAFNEQFF.

This clonotype was counted between two and nine times. The CDR3 does not end in the conserved phenylalanine or tryptophan, so this is likely a read error. The DNA is left out, because the CDR3 cannot be placed on it with certainty; the CDR3 is given as TCRdb lists it. CDR3 residues: CASSPGGSGYFTLPL. The V gene is TRBV5-1, the J gene TRBJ2-5; TRBD2, the table's D call, lacks a check against the DNA. The CDR3 is 15 amino acids in total, end residues counted. Germline V lookup: CDR1 SGHRS, CDR2 YFSETQ.

This chain joins TRBV2 and TRBJ2-7; TRBD2 matches 8 bases. This CDR3 has 16 residues. The trim removed 5 bases at V and 3 bases at J, leaving 12 bases unmatched. Germline V CDR1 and CDR2: SNHLY, FYNNEI. DNA for the CDR3: TGTGCCAGCAGTTACGGAGCAGCGGGGGACGGCTACGAGCAGTACTTC. Its protein product is CASSYGAAGDGYEQYF.

The gene calls are TRBV6-1 and TRBJ2-2, with 7 bases matching TRBD1. Germline V lookup: CDR1 MNHNS, CDR2 SASEGT. With 6 bases clipped from V and 0 bases from J, the junction kept 4 bases outside the gene matches. CDR3 length: 15 amino acids. CDR3 nucleotides: TGTGCCAGCAGGCGGCAGGGGGCGAACACCGGGGAGCTGTTTTTT. Its translation is CASRRQGANTGELFF.

Many counts were recorded for this clonotype. The rearrangement uses TRBV12-3 or TRBV12-4 and TRBJ1-1, with a possible D match to TRBD1 (6 bases). Between the trimmed V and J ends, which lost 1 base and 4 bases, there was a span of 10 bases. This CDR3 has 14 amino acids. CDR3 sequence: CASSLGGASTEAFF. For the CDR3, the DNA is TGTGCCAGCAGTTTAGGGGGGGCGAGCACTGAAGCTTTCTTT.

Of note for this clonotype: A much larger clone is a single base away; this may be a read error. The V and J genes are TRBV3-1 and TRBJ1-5, with D unclear. The V and J ends lost 0 bases and 5 bases respectively, with 8 bases between them. The V gene's germline CDR1 is LGHDT and CDR2 YNNKEL (reference sequence). The CDR3 loop spans 14 amino acids. The chain's CDR3 is CASSQEWGDQPQHF. As DNA, the CDR3 is TGTGCCAGCAGCCAAGAATGGGGAGATCAGCCCCAGCATTTT. Full variable domain (rest looked up from reference TRBV3-1 and TRBJ1-5): DTAVSQTPKYLVTQMGNDKSIKCEQNLGHDTMYWYKQDSKKFLKIMFSYNNKELIINETVPNRFSPKSPDKAHLNLHINSLELGDSAVYFCASSQEWGDQPQHFGDGTRLSIL.

This chain links TRBV5-1 with TRBJ2-2; D not certain. The germline V gene has CDR1 SGHRS and CDR2 YFSETQ. The CDR3 extends over 15 amino acids. V dropped 0 bases and J dropped 4 bases, with 10 bases sitting between them. CDR3 region: CASSLEGLTTGELFF. CDR3 nucleotides: TGCGCCAGCAGCTTGGAGGGTTTGACCACCGGGGAGCTGTTTTTT.

There are a few counts of this clonotype. The CDR3 DNA is TGCGCCAGCAGCCCCCACAGGGGCACCGGGGAGCTGTTTTTT. It encodes CASSPHRGTGELFF. This chain connects TRBV5-1 to TRBJ2-2, with 7 bases that match TRBD1. Germline assignment: CDR1 SGHRS and CDR2 YFSETQ. The V gene end was trimmed by 4 bases and the J gene end by 4 bases; junction bases not matched to a gene: 4. This CDR3 has 14 residues.

V gene TRBV9 combines with J gene TRBJ1-4, with D perhaps TRBD1 (5 bases). V lost 5 bases, J lost 5 bases, and 13 bases lay in between. This CDR3 is built from 14 residues. Germline V gene data show CDR1 as SGDLS and CDR2 as YYNGEE. CDR3 in amino acids: CASSGGRGNEKLFF. CDR3 DNA sequence: TGTGCCAGCAGTGGAGGGAGGGGAAATGAAAAACTGTTTTTT.

The chain combines TRBV6-5 with TRBJ2-2; D is possibly TRBD1 or TRBD2 (5 bases each). Deletions cut 2 bases from V and 9 bases from J, with 10 bases between. In germline, CDR1 is MNHEY, CDR2 SVGAGI. The CDR3 has 13 amino acids. The DNA for the CDR3 is TGTGCCAGCAGTTACGGGGACCAACGGGAGCTGTTTTTT. Translating it yields CASSYGDQRELFF.

This chain uses TRBV29-1 with TRBJ1-2, with D perhaps TRBD1 (5 bases). Trimming took 4 bases from V and 0 from J, leaving 9 bases between them. CDR3 length: 13 amino acids. CDR1 is SQVTM, CDR2 ANQGSEA, per germline. The DNA of the CDR3 is TGCAGCGTTGTCCAGGGCACTAACTATGGCTACACCTTC. Protein sequence: CSVVQGTNYGYTF.

This clonotype was seen a few times. The chain links TRBV28 to TRBJ1-5; D is undetermined. Germline V CDR1 and CDR2: MDHEN, SYDVKM. This CDR3 has 14 residues. With 3 bases removed from V and 2 bases from J, the gap between germline ends came to 8 bases. The CDR3 DNA is TGTGCCAGCAGTTTGGGGAAGGGCAATCAGCCCCAGCATTTT. It translates to CASSLGKGNQPQHF.

The chain recombines TRBV10-3 with TRBJ1-1; possibly TRBD1 for D (6 bases). Trimming took 3 bases from V and 5 from J, leaving 16 bases between them. Germline V CDR1 and CDR2: ENHRY, SYGVKD. This CDR3 has 15 residues. The CDR3 loop reads CAISELGGAKTEAFF. The CDR3 coding sequence is TGTGCCATCAGTGAATTGGGGGGGGCAAAAACTGAAGCTTTCTTT.

A word on this clonotype: This may be a read error: a much more frequent sequence differs by one nucleotide. The chain has TRBV7-9 and TRBJ1-2; 12 nucleotides match TRBD1. This CDR3 has 13 residues. The trim removed 5 bases at V and 6 bases at J, leaving 1 base unmatched. Germline V gives CDR1 SEHNR, CDR2 FQNEAQ (reference sequence). CDR3 DNA: TGTGCCAGCAGCGGGACAGGGGGCCATGGCTACACCTTC. Translating gives CASSGTGGHGYTF.

The rearrangement joins TRBV12-3 or TRBV12-4 to TRBJ2-1; D might be TRBD1 or TRBD2, each matching 5 bases. The CDR3 runs to 14 residues. The V end was cut by 6 bases, the J end by 6 bases, with 15 bases between. The CDR3 sequence: CASRGPVHTNEQFF. CDR3 nucleotide sequence: TGTGCCAGCAGGGGACCCGTTCATACCAATGAGCAGTTCTTC.

Only a few counts were recorded for this clonotype. The chain combines TRBV12-3 or TRBV12-4 with TRBJ2-4; no clear D. The CDR3 is 13 amino acids. Trimming took off 5 bases at V and 3 bases at J, with 8 bases between the two ends. CDR3 amino acids: CASSEGGKNIQYF. CDR3 DNA: TGTGCCAGCAGTGAAGGCGGCAAAAACATTCAGTACTTC.

This clonotype has more than one count but fewer than ten. The CDR3 nucleotides read TGTGCCAGCAGCCCACGCCTAGCGCCCTACAATGAGCAGTTCTTC. It is translated as CASSPRLAPYNEQFF. The rearrangement links TRBV11-2 to TRBJ2-1; a possible D gene is TRBD2 (6 bases). This CDR3 region has 15 residues. Germline CDR1 and CDR2: SGHAT and FQNNGV. V lost 5 bases and J lost 2, with 13 bases in between.